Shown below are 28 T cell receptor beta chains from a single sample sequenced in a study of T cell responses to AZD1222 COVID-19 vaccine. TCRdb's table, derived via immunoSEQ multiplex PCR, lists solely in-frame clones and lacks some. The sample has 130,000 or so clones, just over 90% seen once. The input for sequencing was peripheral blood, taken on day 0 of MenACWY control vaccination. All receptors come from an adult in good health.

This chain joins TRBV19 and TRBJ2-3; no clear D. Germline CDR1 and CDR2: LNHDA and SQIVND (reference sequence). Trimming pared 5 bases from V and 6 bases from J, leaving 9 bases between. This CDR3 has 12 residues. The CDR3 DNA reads TGTGCCAGTAGTCCCCGAGCCGATACGCAGTATTTT. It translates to CASSPRADTQYF.

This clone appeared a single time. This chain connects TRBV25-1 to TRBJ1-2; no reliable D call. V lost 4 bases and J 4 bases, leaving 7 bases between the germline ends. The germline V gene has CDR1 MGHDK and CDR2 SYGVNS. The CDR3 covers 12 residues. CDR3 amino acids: CASSGTLYGYTF. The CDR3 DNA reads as TGTGCCAGCAGTGGGACCCTCTATGGCTACACCTTC.

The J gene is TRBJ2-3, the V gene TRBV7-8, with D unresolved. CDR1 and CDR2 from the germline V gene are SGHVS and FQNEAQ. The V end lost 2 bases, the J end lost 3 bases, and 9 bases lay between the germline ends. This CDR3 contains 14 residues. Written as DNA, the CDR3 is TGTGCCAGCAGCTTATCCATAAGGACAGATACGCAGTATTTT. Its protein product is CASSLSIRTDTQYF.

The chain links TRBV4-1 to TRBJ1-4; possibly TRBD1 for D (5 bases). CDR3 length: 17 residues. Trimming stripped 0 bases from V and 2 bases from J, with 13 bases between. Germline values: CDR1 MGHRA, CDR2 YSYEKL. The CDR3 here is CASSQDAGSNTNEKLFF. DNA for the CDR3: TGCGCCAGCAGCCAAGATGCAGGGAGCAACACTAATGAAAAACTGTTTTTT.

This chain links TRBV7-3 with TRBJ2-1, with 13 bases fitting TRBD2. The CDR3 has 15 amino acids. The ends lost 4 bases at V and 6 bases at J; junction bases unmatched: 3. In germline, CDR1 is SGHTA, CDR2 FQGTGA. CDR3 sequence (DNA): TGTGCCAGCAGCTCGGGACTAGCGGGACCCAATGAGCAGTTCTTC. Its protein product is CASSSGLAGPNEQFF.

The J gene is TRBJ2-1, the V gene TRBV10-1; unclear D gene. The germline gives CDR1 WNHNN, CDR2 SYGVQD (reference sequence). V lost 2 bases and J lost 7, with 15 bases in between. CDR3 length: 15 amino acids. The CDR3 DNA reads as TGCGCCAGCAGTGAGATGGGCGGTATGGAGAATGAGCAGTTCTTC. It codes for CASSEMGGMENEQFF.

CDR3 in DNA: TGTGCCAGCAGCGCCCAGATAGGGGGGCCCCAGCATTTT. It yields the protein CASSAQIGGPQHF. The V gene is TRBV7-7, the J gene TRBJ1-5, with D maybe TRBD1 (6 bases). From germline, CDR1 is SSHAT and CDR2 FNYEAQ (reference sequence). CDR3 size: 13 residues. V lost 5 bases, J lost 9 bases, and 14 bases lay in between.

CDR3 DNA sequence: TGCGCCAGCAGCTTTATCCACATGAACACTGAAGCTTTCTTT. Its translation: CASSFIHMNTEAFF. The chain couples TRBV5-1 to TRBJ1-1; D gene unclear. The germline gives CDR1 SGHRS, CDR2 YFSETQ. The germline V and J ends were trimmed by 2 bases and 0 bases, with 8 bases remaining between them. The CDR3 runs 14 residues.

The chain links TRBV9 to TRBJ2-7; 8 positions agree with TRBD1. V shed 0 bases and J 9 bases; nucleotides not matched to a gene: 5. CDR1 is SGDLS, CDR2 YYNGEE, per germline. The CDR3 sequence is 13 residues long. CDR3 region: CASSVAGGEAQYF. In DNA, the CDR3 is TGTGCCAGCAGCGTAGCAGGGGGCGAGGCGCAGTACTTC.

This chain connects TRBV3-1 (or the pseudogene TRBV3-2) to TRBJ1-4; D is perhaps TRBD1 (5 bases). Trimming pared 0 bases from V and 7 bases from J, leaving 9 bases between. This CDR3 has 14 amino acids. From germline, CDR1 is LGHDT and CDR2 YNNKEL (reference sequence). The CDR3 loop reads CASSQETRGEKLFF. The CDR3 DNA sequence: TGTGCCAGCAGCCAAGAAACTAGGGGTGAAAAACTGTTTTTT.

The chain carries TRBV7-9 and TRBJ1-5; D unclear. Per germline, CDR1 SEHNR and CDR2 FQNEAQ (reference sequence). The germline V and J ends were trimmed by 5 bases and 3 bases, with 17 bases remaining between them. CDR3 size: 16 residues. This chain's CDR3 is CASSRKQSLNNQPQHF. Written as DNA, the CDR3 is TGTGCCAGCAGCCGCAAGCAAAGCCTGAACAATCAGCCCCAGCATTTT.

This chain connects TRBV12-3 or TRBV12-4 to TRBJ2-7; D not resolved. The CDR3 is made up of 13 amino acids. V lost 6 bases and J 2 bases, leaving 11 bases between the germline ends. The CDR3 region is CASSPGSTYEQYF. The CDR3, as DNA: TGTGCCAGCAGCCCCGGGTCCACCTACGAGCAGTACTTC.

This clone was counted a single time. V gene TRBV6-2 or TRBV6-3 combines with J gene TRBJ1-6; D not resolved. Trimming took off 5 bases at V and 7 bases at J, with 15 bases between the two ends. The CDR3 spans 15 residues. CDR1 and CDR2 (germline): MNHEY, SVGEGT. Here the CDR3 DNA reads TGTGCCAGCAGTCGCACAGTCCGAGCAAATTCACCCCTCCACTTT. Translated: CASSRTVRANSPLHF.

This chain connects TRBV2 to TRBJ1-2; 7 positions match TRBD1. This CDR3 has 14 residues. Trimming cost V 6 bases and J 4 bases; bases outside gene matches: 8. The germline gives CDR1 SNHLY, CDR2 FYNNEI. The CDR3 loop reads CASRGQSAGYGYTF. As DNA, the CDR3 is TGTGCCAGCAGGGGACAGTCTGCGGGCTATGGCTACACCTTC.

CDR3 in DNA: TGCGCCAGCAGCTTGGGGAGCGGGATAGAGACCCAGTACTTC. Protein sequence: CASSLGSGIETQYF. The chain recombines TRBV5-1 with TRBJ2-5; 7 bases are a match to TRBD2. In germline, CDR1 is SGHRS, CDR2 YFSETQ. Germline trimming cut 0 bases from V and 4 bases from J; bases unmatched to any gene: 3. This CDR3 is 14 amino acids long.

The CDR3 nucleotides read TGTGCCAGCTCACCCACCTTACAGGGTCGGGTGGAAGGCTACACCTTC. Translated, it gives CASSPTLQGRVEGYTF. The chain carries TRBV18 and TRBJ1-2, with D possibly TRBD1 on 6 matching bases. CDR1 and CDR2 (germline): KGHSH, LQKENI. Trimming stripped 3 bases from V and 8 bases from J, with 22 bases between. The CDR3 length is 16 residues.

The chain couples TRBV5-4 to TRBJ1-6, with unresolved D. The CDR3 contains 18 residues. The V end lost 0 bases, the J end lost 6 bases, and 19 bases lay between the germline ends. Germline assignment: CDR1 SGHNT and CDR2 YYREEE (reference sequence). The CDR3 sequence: CASSLGGGSTPSNSPLHF. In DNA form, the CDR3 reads TGTGCCAGCAGCTTGGGAGGTGGTAGCACGCCGAGTAATTCACCCCTCCACTTT.

The CDR3 DNA reads TGTGCCATCACCCCTCGGGACAGTACAGGTGGTGGCTACACCTTC. As protein: CAITPRDSTGGGYTF. The J gene is TRBJ1-2, the V gene TRBV10-3, with 7 bases fitting TRBD1. The CDR3 consists of 15 residues. V shed 7 bases and J 7 bases; nucleotides not matched to a gene: 15. CDR1 ENHRY and CDR2 SYGVKD come from the germline V gene.

The CDR3 region is CSVVEWDTEAFF. For the CDR3, the DNA is TGCAGCGTTGTTGAATGGGACACTGAAGCTTTCTTT. The genes are TRBV29-1 and TRBJ1-1, with D unclear. V shed 4 bases and J shed 3 bases, with 9 bases lying between them. The CDR3 length is 12 residues. Germline loops: CDR1 SQVTM, CDR2 ANQGSEA.

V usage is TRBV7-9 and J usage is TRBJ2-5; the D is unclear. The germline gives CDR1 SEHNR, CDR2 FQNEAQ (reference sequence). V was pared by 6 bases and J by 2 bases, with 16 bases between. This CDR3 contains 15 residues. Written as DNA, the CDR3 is TGTGCCAGCAGTCGGAACCCCCCCGAACAAGAGACCCAGTACTTC. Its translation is CASSRNPPEQETQYF. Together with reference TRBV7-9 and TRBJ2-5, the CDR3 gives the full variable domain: DTGVSQNPRHKITKRGQNVTFRCDPISEHNRLYWYRQTLGQGPEFLTYFQNEAQLEKSRLLSDRFSAERPKGSFSTLEIQRTEQGDSAMYLCASSRNPPEQETQYFGPGTRLLVL.

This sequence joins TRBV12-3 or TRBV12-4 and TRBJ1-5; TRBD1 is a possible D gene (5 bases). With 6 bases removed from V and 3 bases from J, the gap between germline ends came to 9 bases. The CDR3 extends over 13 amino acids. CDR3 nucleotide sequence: TGTGCCAGCAGGGGGACCGTCAATCAGCCCCAGCATTTT. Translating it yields CASRGTVNQPQHF.

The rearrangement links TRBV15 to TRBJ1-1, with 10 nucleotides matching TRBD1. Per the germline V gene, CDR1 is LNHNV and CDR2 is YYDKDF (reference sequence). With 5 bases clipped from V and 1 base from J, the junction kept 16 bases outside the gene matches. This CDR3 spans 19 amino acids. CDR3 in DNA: TGTGCCACCAGCCAAAGACCCGGGGACAGGGGAGTCTGGAACACTGAAGCTTTCTTT. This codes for CATSQRPGDRGVWNTEAFF.

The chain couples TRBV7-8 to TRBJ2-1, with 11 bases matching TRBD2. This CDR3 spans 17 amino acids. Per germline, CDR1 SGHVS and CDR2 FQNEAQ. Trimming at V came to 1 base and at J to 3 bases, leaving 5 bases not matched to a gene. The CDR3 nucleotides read TGTGCCAGCAGCTTAGGGCCTAGCGGGGGGTTCTACAATGAGCAGTTCTTC. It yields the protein CASSLGPSGGFYNEQFF.

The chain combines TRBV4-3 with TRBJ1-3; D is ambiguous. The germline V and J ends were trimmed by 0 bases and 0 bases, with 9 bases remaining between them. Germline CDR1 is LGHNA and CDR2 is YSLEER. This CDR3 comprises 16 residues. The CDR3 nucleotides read TGCGCCAGCAGCCAAGATACGGCAGACTCTGGAAACACCATATATTTT. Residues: CASSQDTADSGNTIYF.

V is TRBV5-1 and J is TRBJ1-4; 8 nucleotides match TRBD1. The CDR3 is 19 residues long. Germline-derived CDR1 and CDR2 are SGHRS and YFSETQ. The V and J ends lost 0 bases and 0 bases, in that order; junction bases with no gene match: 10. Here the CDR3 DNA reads TGCGCCAGCAGCTTGGGAGGGACAGGAGCCCTTGCAACTAATGAAAAACTGTTTTTT. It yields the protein CASSLGGTGALATNEKLFF.

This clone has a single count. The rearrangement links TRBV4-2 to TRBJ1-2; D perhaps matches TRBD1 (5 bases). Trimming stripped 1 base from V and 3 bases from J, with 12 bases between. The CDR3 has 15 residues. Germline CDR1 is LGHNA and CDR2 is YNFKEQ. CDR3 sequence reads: CASSQGIQGDYGYTF. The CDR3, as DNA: TGTGCCAGCAGCCAAGGCATTCAGGGTGACTATGGCTACACCTTC.

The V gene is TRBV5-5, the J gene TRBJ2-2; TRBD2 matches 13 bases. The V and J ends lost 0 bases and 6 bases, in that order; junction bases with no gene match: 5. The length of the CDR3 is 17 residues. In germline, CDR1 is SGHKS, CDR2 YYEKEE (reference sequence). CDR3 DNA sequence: TGTGCCAGCAGCTTGGACCCGGGACTAGCGGGGTCCGGGGAGCTGTTTTTT. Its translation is CASSLDPGLAGSGELFF. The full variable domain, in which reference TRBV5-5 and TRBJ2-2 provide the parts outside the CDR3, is DAGVTQSPTHLIKTRGQQVTLRCSPISGHKSVSWYQQVLGQGPQFIFQYYEKEERGRGNFPDRFSARQFPNYSSELNVNALLLGDSALYLCASSLDPGLAGSGELFFGEGSRLTVL.

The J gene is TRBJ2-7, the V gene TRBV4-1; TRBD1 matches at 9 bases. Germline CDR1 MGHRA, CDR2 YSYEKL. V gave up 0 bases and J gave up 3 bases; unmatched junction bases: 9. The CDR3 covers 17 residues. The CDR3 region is CASSQDLGQGPVYEQYF. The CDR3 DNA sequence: TGCGCCAGCAGCCAAGATTTGGGACAGGGCCCTGTCTACGAGCAGTACTTC.